This T cell receptor beta chain was recovered during a study of shared clonotypes between healthy human individuals. Study summary: Per donor, three plates held CD4 naive cells, three held CD4 memory, two held CD8 naive and one held CD8 memory. Study observations and caveats: Larger estimated richness was generally seen in naive subsets than in memory subsets.

HIV-negative, healthy adults without recent acute infections or vaccinations were the donors. The assay was run at deep level. This table comes from immunoSEQ multiplex PCR, and its TCRdb copy is limited to in-frame clones, with some not included. The table lists around 2.5 million clones, roughly 93% of them singletons, with roughly 0.39% in the top ten. As regards this clone: Its specificity is unknown.

Material: naive CD4+ T cells from PBMCs. Subset noted: CD45RA+ positively selected. This receptor was obtained from a young man in good health. Some clones in this sample may be carry-over from other donors' samples.

The CDR3 spells CASSYPPDTSNQPQHF. The CDR3 DNA reads as TGTGCCAGCAGTTACCCCCCCGACACGAGCAATCAGCCCCAGCATTTT. V is TRBV6-6 and J is TRBJ1-5; no reliable D call. V was shortened by 2 bases and J by 1 base, with 12 bases between the two germline ends. Germline V gives CDR1 MNHNY, CDR2 SVGAGI (reference sequence). This CDR3 comprises 16 residues.